Given below is one T cell receptor beta chain in context. This sample stems from a study of blood T cell repertoires in COVID-19. The method was immunoSEQ multiplex PCR; TCRdb's version includes in-frame clones alone and lacks a portion of them. The table includes 150,000 to 250,000 clones, 94% detected once. From germline, CDR1 is MNHEY and CDR2 SVGAGI. CDR3 length: 13 amino acids. Trimming took off 6 bases at V and 8 bases at J, with 16 bases between the two ends. Source material: peripheral blood. This TCR derives from a man aged 25 to 40 with COVID-19, enrolled during active disease. The V call is TRBV6-5, the J call TRBJ1-2, with TRBD1 as a possible D gene (5 bases). The CDR3 here is CASSPPREGGYTF. The CDR3 DNA follows: TGTGCCAGCAGCCCCCCCAGGGAGGGAGGCTACACCTTC.